These 3 T cell receptor beta chains were sequenced from one sample in a study of blood T cell repertoires in COVID-19. Repertoires were generated with immunoSEQ multiplex PCR, while TCRdb's copy carries only in-frame clones and drops some. The sample includes roughly 200,000 clones, around 90% of them seen just once. Sequences were obtained from peripheral blood. The receptors originated from a man aged 40-49 years with acute or convalescent COVID-19.

The chain combines TRBV10-1 with TRBJ2-1; the match to TRBD2 covers 10 bases. Trimming cost V 4 bases and J 5 bases; bases outside gene matches: 2. This CDR3 is 14 amino acids long. Germline CDR1 WNHNN, CDR2 SYGVQD (reference sequence). This CDR3 is CASSVLAGDNEQFF. The DNA for the CDR3 is TGCGCCAGCAGTGTTCTAGCGGGGGACAATGAGCAGTTCTTC.

The CDR3 region is CASSDGGIGNTIYF. DNA of the CDR3: TGTGCCAGCAGTGACGGAGGGATCGGAAACACCATATATTTT. V gene TRBV2 combines with J gene TRBJ1-3; D uncertain. The CDR3 contains 14 residues. V shed 3 bases and J shed 4 bases, with 10 bases lying between them. Germline-derived CDR1 and CDR2 are SNHLY and FYNNEI.

This clone was detected only once. The V gene is TRBV28, the J gene TRBJ2-7; 7 positions match TRBD2. This CDR3 comprises 15 residues. The J segment lost 0 bases and the V segment lost 7 bases, leaving 9 bases of the junction unmatched. Germline assignment: CDR1 MDHEN and CDR2 SYDVKM. CDR3 DNA sequence: TGTGCCAGCAATCAGGTGCGGGGGAGCTCCTACGAGCAGTACTTC. It translates to CASNQVRGSSYEQYF.